The next 25 T cell receptor beta chains were all read from a single sample in a study of patients and donors after allogeneic stem cell transplantation. TCRdb reprocessed the RT-PCR reads via MiXCR and lists one record per CDR3 protein. The sample records about 960,000 distinct CDR3 sequences, about a sixth being singletons. The sample taken for sequencing was blood, either unsorted or a sorted T cell fraction (not recorded which). All receptors derive from a human donor who was either an allogeneic HSCT recipient or a stem cell or donor lymphocyte infusion donor (not recorded which). It is not recorded whose cells these are; they may come from a transplant donor.

This clonotype was counted at least ten times. The chain recombines TRBV12-3 or TRBV12-4 with TRBJ1-3, with 8 bases identical to TRBD1. Germline trimming cut 5 bases from V and 4 bases from J; bases unmatched to any gene: 4. The CDR3 extends over 14 amino acids. Here the CDR3 DNA reads TGTGCCAGCAGTCGCCGGGACAGGGGAAACACCATATATTTT. This sequence encodes CASSRRDRGNTIYF.

The J gene is TRBJ1-5, the V gene TRBV4-1; D ambiguous. The CDR3 covers 12 residues. From germline, CDR1 is MGHRA and CDR2 YSYEKL. V was pared by 3 bases and J by 7 bases, with 7 bases between. The CDR3 region is CASSHPGQPQHF. CDR3 in DNA: TGCGCCAGCAGCCACCCGGGACAGCCCCAGCATTTT.

This chain links TRBV9 with TRBJ2-2; D gene uncertain. V lost 3 bases and J 0 bases, leaving 12 bases between the germline ends. The CDR3 has 16 residues. Germline lookup yields CDR1 SGDLS and CDR2 YYNGEE. The CDR3 DNA is TGTGCCAGCAGCGGCCTTAACGCACCGAACACCGGGGAGCTGTTTTTT. Translating it yields CASSGLNAPNTGELFF.

This clonotype was detected a few times. The CDR3 region is CAISESKVLAGGDNEQFF. CDR3 DNA sequence: TGTGCCATCAGTGAGTCGAAAGTCCTAGCGGGAGGAGACAATGAGCAGTTCTTC. V is TRBV10-3 and J is TRBJ2-1, with 11 bases lining up with TRBD2. With V trimmed by 0 bases and J by 5 bases, 9 bases remained unmatched. CDR3 length: 18 amino acids. From germline, CDR1 is ENHRY and CDR2 SYGVKD.

V usage is TRBV29-1 and J usage is TRBJ1-1; 8 positions agree with TRBD1. This CDR3 region has 12 residues. Germline-derived CDR1 and CDR2 are SQVTM and ANQGSEA. V dropped 6 bases and J dropped 6; count of bases not matched to a gene: 6. The CDR3 sequence is CSVLTGVSEAFF. CDR3 nucleotides: TGCAGCGTCCTGACAGGGGTATCTGAAGCTTTCTTT.

This clonotype was picked up many times. V is TRBV4-3 and J is TRBJ1-2; no firm D call. Germline V gene sequence: CDR1 LGHNA, CDR2 YSLEER. V dropped 0 bases and J dropped 8 bases, with 16 bases sitting between them. The CDR3 spans 15 residues. Here the CDR3 DNA reads TGCGCCAGCAGCCAAGATCGTCGGGCCTCGGGGGGCTACACCTTC. It translates to CASSQDRRASGGYTF.

The chain recombines TRBV20-1 with TRBJ2-2, with D possibly being TRBD2 (6 bases). CDR3 size: 14 residues. The germline CDR1 and CDR2 sequences are DFQATT and SNEGSKA (reference sequence). V was trimmed by 3 bases and J by 4 bases, leaving 12 bases between them. In DNA form, the CDR3 reads TGCAGTGCTAGGCGTAGCGGAAGCACCGGGGAGCTGTTTTTT. This sequence encodes CSARRSGSTGELFF.

This clonotype was detected a few times. The rearrangement links TRBV7-9 to TRBJ1-1; D might be TRBD1 (6 bases). V was clipped by 7 bases and J by 3 bases, with 18 bases between them. CDR1 and CDR2 from the germline V gene are SEHNR and FQNEAQ (reference sequence). CDR3 size: 15 residues. Here the CDR3 reads CASKTGREWDTEAFF. CDR3 in DNA: TGTGCCAGCAAAACAGGGAGAGAGTGGGACACTGAAGCTTTCTTT. Full variable domain (remainder filled in from reference TRBV7-9 and TRBJ1-1): DTGVSQNPRHKITKRGQNVTFRCDPISEHNRLYWYRQTLGQGPEFLTYFQNEAQLEKSRLLSDRFSAERPKGSFSTLEIQRTEQGDSAMYLCASKTGREWDTEAFFGQGTRLTVV.

This clonotype was counted a few times. V gene TRBV12-3 or TRBV12-4 combines with J gene TRBJ2-4; D gene ambiguous. V was pared by 3 bases and J by 0 bases, with 9 bases between. The CDR3 has 15 amino acids. The CDR3 region has the DNA TGTGCCAGCAGTTTGGTTAACACAGCCAAAAACATTCAGTACTTC. Its protein is CASSLVNTAKNIQYF.

J is TRBJ2-7 and V is TRBV4-2; D remains unclear. The CDR3 is made up of 12 amino acids. CDR1 is LGHNA, CDR2 YNFKEQ, per germline. V dropped 0 bases and J dropped 5 bases, with 5 bases sitting between them. The CDR3 nucleotides are TGTGCCAGCAGCCAAGATTCGAACGAGCAGTACTTC. Encoded protein: CASSQDSNEQYF.

The DNA of the CDR3 is TGCAGGACTGGAGGTGACTTATACAATGAGCAGTTCTTC. Encoded protein: CRTGGDLYNEQFF. This rearrangement joins TRBV20-1 to TRBJ2-1; the D gene is possibly TRBD2 (5 bases). The CDR3 has 13 amino acids. CDR1 DFQATT and CDR2 SNEGSKA come from the germline V gene (reference sequence).

This chain uses TRBV6-2 or TRBV6-3 with TRBJ1-2; no clear D gene. Trimming took off 5 bases at V and 4 bases at J, with 20 bases between the two ends. The germline V gene encodes CDR1 MNHEY and CDR2 SVGEGT. The CDR3 runs 16 residues. Written as DNA, the CDR3 is TGTGCCAGCAGTCGGGCTTCCAGAGACCTATTCTATGGCTACACCTTC. The encoded protein is CASSRASRDLFYGYTF.

This clonotype was seen a handful of times. The chain employs TRBV5-1 and TRBJ1-2; D is ambiguous. Trimming left V 4 bases short and J 2 bases short, with 12 bases between. The V gene's germline CDR1 is SGHRS and CDR2 YFSETQ. The CDR3 is 14 residues long. The CDR3 nucleotides read TGCGCCAGCAGCCTAACGGAGAGCAACTATGGCTACACCTTC. It specifies CASSLTESNYGYTF.

V usage is TRBV30 and J usage is TRBJ2-7; unclear D gene. Germline loops: CDR1 GTSNPN, CDR2 SVGIG (reference sequence). This CDR3 contains 10 residues. Between the trimmed V and J ends, which lost 5 bases and 3 bases, there was a span of 5 bases. CDR3 residues: CAWGNYEQYF. In nucleotides, the CDR3 is TGTGCCTGGGGAAACTACGAGCAGTACTTC. Looking up the rest from reference TRBV30 and TRBJ2-7 gives the full variable domain: SQTIHQWPATLVQPVGSPLSLECTVEGTSNPNLYWYRQAAGRGLQLLFYSVGIGQISSEVPQNLSASRPQDRQFILSSKKLLLSDSGFYLCAWGNYEQYFGPGTRLTVT.

This chain links TRBV6-5 with TRBJ2-3, with D possibly being TRBD1 or TRBD2 (5 bases each). CDR3 length: 16 residues. Germline V gives CDR1 MNHEY, CDR2 SVGAGI. Trimming shortened V by 2 bases and J by 3 bases, and 15 bases separated the two germline ends. The CDR3 nucleotides are TGTGCCAGCAGTTACCAAAGCGCTGAGGGGACAGATACGCAGTATTTT. Protein: CASSYQSAEGTDTQYF.

The rearrangement links TRBV14 to TRBJ2-7; 7 bases line up with TRBD1. CDR1 is SGHDN, CDR2 FVKESK, per germline. This CDR3 comprises 16 residues. V shed 4 bases and J 0 bases; nucleotides not matched to a gene: 9. Written as DNA, the CDR3 is TGTGCCAGCAGCCCCCTTTTTGCAGGGGGCTCCTACGAGCAGTACTTC. As protein: CASSPLFAGGSYEQYF.

This clonotype turned up a few times. The V gene is TRBV4-3, the J gene TRBJ2-3, with 10 nucleotides matching TRBD2. Trimming at V came to 1 base and at J to 2 bases, leaving 3 bases not matched to a gene. CDR1 and CDR2 (germline): LGHNA, YSLEER. The CDR3 loop spans 16 amino acids. DNA of the CDR3: TGCGCCAGCAGCCAAGGGACTAGCGGTACCACAGATACGCAGTATTTT. It specifies CASSQGTSGTTDTQYF.

This clonotype appeared many times. The chain has TRBV12-3 or TRBV12-4 and TRBJ1-5, with 7 bases fitting TRBD1. This CDR3 contains 16 residues. V dropped 0 bases and J dropped 2; count of bases not matched to a gene: 4. CDR3 bases: TGTGCCAGCAGTTTAGCAGGGGGCGGCGGCAATCAGCCCCAGCATTTT. Encoded protein: CASSLAGGGGNQPQHF.

This clonotype was picked up a small number of times. This rearrangement joins TRBV5-1 to TRBJ2-3; D remains ambiguous. The germline CDR1 and CDR2 sequences are SGHRS and YFSETQ. The V end was cut by 4 bases, the J end by 5 bases, with 14 bases between. The CDR3 has 14 residues. The CDR3 DNA is TGCGCCAGCAGCGCCCATCCTGCCGAAGATACGCAGTATTTT. This translates into CASSAHPAEDTQYF.

The genes are TRBV6-1 and TRBJ1-1, with D possibly matching TRBD1 (5 bases). The CDR3 has 14 amino acids. The V end was cut by 6 bases, the J end by 0 bases, with 11 bases between. Germline V gene sequence: CDR1 MNHNS, CDR2 SASEGT. The chain's CDR3 is CASRPDSMNTEAFF. The CDR3 DNA reads TGTGCCAGCAGGCCCGACAGCATGAACACTGAAGCTTTCTTT.

This rearrangement joins TRBV27 to TRBJ1-2; TRBD1 agrees at 10 bases. Trimming at V came to 6 bases and at J to 6 bases, leaving 10 bases not matched to a gene. Germline V CDR1 and CDR2: MNHEY, SMNVEV (reference sequence). The CDR3 is made up of 15 amino acids. The CDR3 region has the DNA TGTGCCAGCAGACCCGACAGGGGGCCTGGGAATGGCTACACCTTC. It specifies CASRPDRGPGNGYTF.

This clonotype was observed a few times. The rearrangement uses TRBV20-1 and TRBJ1-6; D call uncertain. The CDR3 is 14 residues long. Germline CDR1 and CDR2: DFQATT and SNEGSKA (reference sequence). The V end lost 5 bases, the J end lost 5 bases, and 13 bases lay between the germline ends. CDR3 bases: TGCAGTGCTCCTCAAGGGCAAAATAATTCACCCCTCCACTTT. It encodes CSAPQGQNNSPLHF.

This rearrangement joins TRBV28 to TRBJ2-7; no clear D gene. This CDR3 is built from 13 residues. The V gene's germline CDR1 is MDHEN and CDR2 SYDVKM. V lost 6 bases and J 2 bases, leaving 11 bases between the germline ends. CDR3 loop: CASSSWTAYEQYF. CDR3 sequence (DNA): TGTGCCAGCAGCTCATGGACGGCCTACGAGCAGTACTTC.

This clonotype was recorded many times. The chain joins TRBV5-1 to TRBJ1-3; no reliable D call. The germline V and J ends were trimmed by 1 base and 2 bases, with 4 bases remaining between them. This CDR3 is 13 amino acids long. Germline V gene lookup returns CDR1 SGHRS and CDR2 YFSETQ. For the CDR3, the DNA is TGCGCCAGCAGCTTGCGCCCTGGAAACACCATATATTTT. This gives the protein CASSLRPGNTIYF.

The rearrangement joins TRBV4-1 to TRBJ2-3; TRBD1 matches 9 bases. The V segment lost 4 bases and the J segment 3 bases; nucleotides outside the gene matches: 14. The germline V gene encodes CDR1 MGHRA and CDR2 YSYEKL. This CDR3 region has 18 residues. In nucleotides, the CDR3 is TGCGCCAGCAGCCCGATCCCGAGTTGGGACAGGGATACAGATACGCAGTATTTT. Amino acid sequence: CASSPIPSWDRDTDTQYF.